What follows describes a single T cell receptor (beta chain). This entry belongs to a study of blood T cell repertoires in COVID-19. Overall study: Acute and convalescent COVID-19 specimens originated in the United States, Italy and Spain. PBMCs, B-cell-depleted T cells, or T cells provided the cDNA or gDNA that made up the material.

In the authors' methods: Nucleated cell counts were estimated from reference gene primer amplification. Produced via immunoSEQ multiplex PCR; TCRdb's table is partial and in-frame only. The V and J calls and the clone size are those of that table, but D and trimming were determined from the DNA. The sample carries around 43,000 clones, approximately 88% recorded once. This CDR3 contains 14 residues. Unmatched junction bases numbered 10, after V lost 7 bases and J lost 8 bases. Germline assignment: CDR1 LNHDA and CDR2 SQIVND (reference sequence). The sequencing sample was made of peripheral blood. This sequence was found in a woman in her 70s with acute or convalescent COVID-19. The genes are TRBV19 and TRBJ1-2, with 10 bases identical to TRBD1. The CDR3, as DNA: TGTGCCAGTACCCACGACAGGGGGCGTATCGGCTACACCTTC. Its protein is CASTHDRGRIGYTF. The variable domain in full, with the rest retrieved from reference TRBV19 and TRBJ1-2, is DGGITQSPKYLFRKEGQNVTLSCEQNLNHDAMYWYRQDPGQGLRLIYYSQIVNDFQKGDIAEGYSVSREKKESFPLTVTSAQKNPTAFYLCASTHDRGRIGYTFGSGTRLTVV.